These 29 T cell receptor beta chains share one sample of origin, sequenced in a study of shared clonotypes between healthy human individuals. Sequenced by immunoSEQ multiplex PCR; TCRdb stores in-frame clones only, minus some. Altogether roughly 450,000 clones are present, about four fifths being singletons, with the ten largest covering roughly 13%. The sequenced sample was PBMCs. The receptors here all came from a middle-aged woman in good health. Some clones in this sample may be carry-over from other donors' samples.

As DNA, the CDR3 is TGCGCCAGCAGCTTGGAAGGGTCTCAGCCCCAGCATTTT. This codes for CASSLEGSQPQHF. The chain joins TRBV5-1 to TRBJ1-5; no firm D call. This CDR3 has 13 residues. Germline values: CDR1 SGHRS, CDR2 YFSETQ. Trimming removed 0 bases at V and 6 bases at J, with 7 bases between.

The V and J genes are TRBV4-1 and TRBJ1-5, with D perhaps TRBD1 (5 bases). There are 14 residues in the CDR3. The germline CDR1 and CDR2 sequences are MGHRA and YSYEKL. The ends were cut back, 1 base at V and 5 bases at J, with 9 bases in the middle. Here the CDR3 reads CASSQAGSDQPQHF. In DNA, the CDR3 is TGCGCCAGCAGCCAAGCAGGGTCGGATCAGCCCCAGCATTTT.

CDR3 amino acids: CASSLGGILGTGELFF. The CDR3 DNA follows: TGCGCCAGCAGCTTGGGGGGGATACTCGGCACCGGGGAGCTGTTTTTT. V usage is TRBV5-1 and J usage is TRBJ2-2, with D perhaps being TRBD1 or TRBD2 (5 bases each). The CDR3 has 16 amino acids. CDR1 and CDR2 (germline): SGHRS, YFSETQ. V gave up 0 bases and J gave up 4 bases, with 13 bases separating them.

The rearrangement links TRBV6-6 to TRBJ1-4; 9 nucleotides agree with TRBD1. The CDR3 loop spans 14 amino acids. Germline CDR1 MNHNY, CDR2 SVGAGI (reference sequence). Germline trimming cut 4 bases from V and 6 bases from J; bases unmatched to any gene: 3. The CDR3 DNA reads TGTGCCAGCAGTTCGACAGGGGGAGATGAAAAACTGTTTTTT. This gives the protein CASSSTGGDEKLFF.

The chain has TRBV7-2 and TRBJ1-5, with TRBD1 as a possible D gene (5 bases). V was cut by 5 bases and J by 5 bases, with 16 bases left in between. The CDR3 consists of 15 residues. Germline CDR1 SGHTA, CDR2 FQGNSA. The CDR3 sequence is CASSLSAGSYQPQHF. Here the CDR3 DNA reads TGTGCCAGCAGCCTCTCAGCAGGGTCGTATCAGCCCCAGCATTTT.

This clone was found once. This chain links TRBV4-1 with TRBJ1-3, with no clear D. V lost 0 bases to trimming and J lost 0 bases, with 6 bases between them. This CDR3 has 15 residues. Looked up from germline, CDR1 is MGHRA and CDR2 is YSYEKL. CDR3 region: CASSQDSGSGNTIYF. The CDR3 coding sequence is TGCGCCAGCAGCCAAGATTCGGGCTCTGGAAACACCATATATTTT.

The chain carries TRBV5-1 and TRBJ2-7; 8 positions agree with TRBD1. CDR3 size: 14 residues. Germline V gene sequence: CDR1 SGHRS, CDR2 YFSETQ. Germline trimming cut 0 bases from V and 6 bases from J; bases unmatched to any gene: 5. CDR3: CASSLAQGTGEQYF. The CDR3, as DNA: TGCGCCAGCAGCTTGGCTCAAGGGACAGGCGAGCAGTACTTC.

The gene calls are TRBV6-5 and TRBJ2-1; D might be TRBD1 or TRBD2, each matching 5 bases. The germline V and J ends were trimmed by 6 bases and 6 bases, with 12 bases remaining between them. CDR1 and CDR2 (germline): MNHEY, SVGAGI. The CDR3 totals 13 residues. CDR3: CASSSGPPNEQFF. CDR3 DNA sequence: TGTGCCAGCAGCTCGGGACCACCCAATGAGCAGTTCTTC.

This sequence joins TRBV19 and TRBJ2-7; 8 bases are a match to TRBD2. CDR3 size: 14 residues. V was clipped by 4 bases and J by 2 bases; unmatched bases: 4. Germline assignment: CDR1 LNHDA and CDR2 SQIVND (reference sequence). DNA of the CDR3: TGTGCCAGTAGTAGCGGGAGGTTCCCCTACGAGCAGTACTTC. It specifies CASSSGRFPYEQYF. Together with reference TRBV19 and TRBJ2-7, the CDR3 gives the full variable domain: DGGITQSPKYLFRKEGQNVTLSCEQNLNHDAMYWYRQDPGQGLRLIYYSQIVNDFQKGDIAEGYSVSREKKESFPLTVTSAQKNPTAFYLCASSSGRFPYEQYFGPGTRLTVT.

The J gene is TRBJ2-5, the V gene TRBV6-1, with D hard to call. The CDR3 extends over 14 amino acids. V shed 6 bases and J shed 5 bases, with 16 bases lying between them. From germline, CDR1 is MNHNS and CDR2 SASEGT. The CDR3 spells CASSGTGKYETQYF. The CDR3 region has the DNA TGTGCCAGCAGCGGAACTGGGAAGTACGAGACCCAGTACTTC.

The chain has TRBV19 and TRBJ2-7; no firm D call. V lost 6 bases, J lost 1 base, and 13 bases lay in between. This CDR3 has 14 amino acids. CDR1 is LNHDA, CDR2 SQIVND, per germline (reference sequence). Here the CDR3 DNA reads TGTGCCAGTAGAAAGGAATCAGATTCCTACGAGCAGTACTTC. It translates to CASRKESDSYEQYF.

The rearrangement joins TRBV6-1 to TRBJ2-1; maybe TRBD1 (7 bases). V gave up 4 bases and J gave up 4 bases, with 11 bases separating them. The CDR3 has 14 residues. The V gene's germline CDR1 is MNHNS and CDR2 SASEGT. CDR3 nucleotides: TGTGCCAGCAGTGGGCAGGGGGGATACAATGAGCAGTTCTTC. As protein: CASSGQGGYNEQFF.

V usage is TRBV6-1 and J usage is TRBJ1-2; unclear D gene. CDR3 size: 13 residues. Germline V gene lookup returns CDR1 MNHNS and CDR2 SASEGT. V dropped 1 base and J dropped 5 bases, with 8 bases sitting between them. The CDR3 DNA is TGTGCCAGCAGTGAAGTGGGAGGATATGGCTACACCTTC. It is translated as CASSEVGGYGYTF.

V and J are TRBV11-1 and TRBJ2-1, with D possibly TRBD1 on 5 matching bases. There are 17 residues in the CDR3. The germline V gene encodes CDR1 SGHAT and CDR2 FQDESV (reference sequence). Trimming took 5 bases from V and 12 from J, leaving 29 bases between them. The CDR3 region has the DNA TGTGCCAGCAGCGTCCGTAGGGGCAGAGGTGTCGCTGATTGGCAGTTCTTC. Translation: CASSVRRGRGVADWQFF.

V and J are TRBV15 and TRBJ1-6; possibly TRBD1 for D (6 bases). Trimming shortened V by 6 bases and J by 8 bases, and 17 bases separated the two germline ends. Germline V gene lookup returns CDR1 LNHNV and CDR2 YYDKDF (reference sequence). This CDR3 is 15 amino acids long. CDR3 bases: TGTGCCACCAGAGCGGGGGGGGCATGGGATTCACCCCTCCACTTT. This translates into CATRAGGAWDSPLHF.

The chain employs TRBV10-3 and TRBJ2-7, with 12 bases identical to TRBD2. Germline loops: CDR1 ENHRY, CDR2 SYGVKD. The V segment lost 3 bases and the J segment 4 bases; nucleotides outside the gene matches: 4. The CDR3 length is 15 residues. DNA for the CDR3: TGTGCCATCAGTGATCCGACTAGCGGGAGTTACGAGCAGTACTTC. Translating gives CAISDPTSGSYEQYF.

This sequence joins TRBV19 and TRBJ2-1; D possibly corresponds to TRBD1 (7 bases). Trimming took off 7 bases at V and 8 bases at J, with 15 bases between the two ends. Germline CDR1 and CDR2: LNHDA and SQIVND (reference sequence). The CDR3 covers 13 residues. CDR3 DNA: TGTGCCAGTACGGCGGAGGGGGCTGATGAGCAGTTCTTC. It yields the protein CASTAEGADEQFF.

V usage is TRBV19 and J usage is TRBJ2-5; D unresolved. V was pared by 5 bases and J by 5 bases, with 12 bases between. The CDR3 has 13 amino acids. Germline V gene data show CDR1 as LNHDA and CDR2 as SQIVND (reference sequence). DNA of the CDR3: TGTGCCAGTAGTTTCCCCTCGTTGGAGACCCAGTACTTC. It is translated as CASSFPSLETQYF.

The rearrangement joins TRBV6-5 to TRBJ2-1, with TRBD1 as a possible D gene (6 bases). This CDR3 is built from 13 residues. Trimming pared 7 bases from V and 10 bases from J, leaving 17 bases between. Looked up from germline, CDR1 is MNHEY and CDR2 is SVGAGI. DNA of the CDR3: TGTGCCAGCAATAGGGGTGGAGACAGGGAGCAGTTCTTC. Translation gives CASNRGGDREQFF.

The gene calls are TRBV7-8 and TRBJ2-2, with D possibly being TRBD2 (5 bases). This CDR3 spans 15 amino acids. Germline loops: CDR1 SGHVS, CDR2 FQNEAQ. The V end lost 6 bases, the J end lost 7 bases, and 18 bases lay between the germline ends. The CDR3 DNA reads TGTGCCAGCAGTCCCGGGCTCCAACGGGGCGGGGAGCTGTTTTTT. It encodes CASSPGLQRGGELFF.

DNA for the CDR3: TGTGCCAGCAGCCGGGACAGGAGCACAGATACGCAGTATTTT. This encodes CASSRDRSTDTQYF. The chain employs TRBV7-3 and TRBJ2-3; 8 bases align to TRBD1. Germline values: CDR1 SGHTA, CDR2 FQGTGA. The CDR3 sequence is 14 residues long. Trimming cost V 5 bases and J 0 bases; bases outside gene matches: 1. Full variable domain (outside the CDR3, taken from reference TRBV7-3 and TRBJ2-3): GAGVSQTPSNKVTEKGKYVELRCDPISGHTALYWYRQSLGQGPEFLIYFQGTGAADDSGLPNDRFFAVRPEGSVSTLKIQRTERGDSAVYLCASSRDRSTDTQYFGPGTRLTVL.

This sequence joins TRBV5-4 and TRBJ2-5; D not resolved. This CDR3 is 14 amino acids long. CDR1 and CDR2 from the germline V gene are SGHNT and YYREEE (reference sequence). Trimming removed 4 bases from V and 5 bases from J, with 15 bases in between. CDR3 DNA sequence: TGTGCCAGCAGCCACGCTATGGACGCGGAGACCCAGTACTTC. This translates into CASSHAMDAETQYF.

The table lists this clone with a count of one. The chain couples TRBV28 to TRBJ1-4; D is undetermined. There are 14 residues in the CDR3. V lost 2 bases and J lost 7, with 11 bases in between. The germline gives CDR1 MDHEN, CDR2 SYDVKM. The CDR3 DNA reads as TGTGCCAGCAGTTTACCCGAGGAGGGTGAAAAACTGTTTTTT. This encodes CASSLPEEGEKLFF. The variable domain in full, with the rest retrieved from reference TRBV28 and TRBJ1-4, is DVKVTQSSRYLVKRTGEKVFLECVQDMDHENMFWYRQDPGLGLRLIYFSYDVKMKEKGDIPEGYSVSREKKERFSLILESASTNQTSMYLCASSLPEEGEKLFFGSGTQLSVL.

The chain links TRBV5-8 to TRBJ1-5; D is ambiguous. The ends were cut back, 0 bases at V and 1 base at J, with 8 bases in the middle. Per the germline V gene, CDR1 is SGHTS and CDR2 is YDEGEE. This CDR3 is 15 amino acids long. The CDR3 here is CASSLGGWSNQPQHF. CDR3 nucleotide sequence: TGTGCCAGCAGCTTGGGAGGATGGAGCAATCAGCCCCAGCATTTT.

The chain uses TRBV7-3 and TRBJ2-3; D may be TRBD1 (6 bases). There are 15 residues in the CDR3. V gave up 8 bases and J gave up 3 bases, with 18 bases separating them. The germline V gene encodes CDR1 SGHTA and CDR2 FQGTGA. The CDR3 region is CASGADSSGTDTQYF. The CDR3 DNA reads TGTGCCAGCGGGGCGGACAGTTCTGGGACAGATACGCAGTATTTT.

The V gene is TRBV7-9, the J gene TRBJ2-3; 7 bases agree with TRBD1. The ends lost 7 bases at V and 4 bases at J; junction bases unmatched: 20. Germline CDR1 is SEHNR and CDR2 is FQNEAQ (reference sequence). The CDR3 totals 18 residues. CDR3 sequence (DNA): TGTGCCAGCATCTCACCCCTCTCCGGGACAGAGCGTGCAGATACGCAGTATTTT. The encoded protein is CASISPLSGTERADTQYF.

V usage is TRBV5-4 and J usage is TRBJ2-7, with 13 bases identical to TRBD2. CDR1 SGHNT and CDR2 YYREEE come from the germline V gene (reference sequence). CDR3 length: 15 residues. J gave up 5 bases and V 4 bases, and 6 bases lay outside the gene matches. The CDR3 reads CASSQGTSGTDEQYF. CDR3 DNA sequence: TGTGCCAGCAGCCAAGGGACTAGCGGGACCGACGAGCAGTACTTC.

This CDR3 is CASSNLGVLDYGYTF. In nucleotides, the CDR3 is TGTGCCAGCAGTAATTTAGGGGTTCTCGACTATGGCTACACCTTC. The V call is TRBV28, the J call TRBJ1-2, with D perhaps matching TRBD1 (5 bases). Trimming stripped 5 bases from V and 3 bases from J, with 16 bases between. The V gene's germline CDR1 is MDHEN and CDR2 SYDVKM. This CDR3 spans 15 amino acids.

V is TRBV2 and J is TRBJ2-4; tentatively, D is TRBD1 (6 bases). V lost 6 bases and J lost 6, with 21 bases in between. CDR1 and CDR2 (germline): SNHLY, FYNNEI. This CDR3 has 16 residues. The DNA of the CDR3 is TGTGCCAGCAGAGAGACACCAACAGGGTTGGGAAACATTCAGTACTTC. The encoded protein is CASRETPTGLGNIQYF. Combining the CDR3 with reference TRBV2 and TRBJ2-4 gives the whole variable domain EPEVTQTPSHQVTQMGQEVILRCVPISNHLYFYWYRQILGQKVEFLVSFYNNEISEKSEIFDDQFSVERPDGSNFTLKIRSTKLEDSAMYFCASRETPTGLGNIQYFGAGTRLSVL.